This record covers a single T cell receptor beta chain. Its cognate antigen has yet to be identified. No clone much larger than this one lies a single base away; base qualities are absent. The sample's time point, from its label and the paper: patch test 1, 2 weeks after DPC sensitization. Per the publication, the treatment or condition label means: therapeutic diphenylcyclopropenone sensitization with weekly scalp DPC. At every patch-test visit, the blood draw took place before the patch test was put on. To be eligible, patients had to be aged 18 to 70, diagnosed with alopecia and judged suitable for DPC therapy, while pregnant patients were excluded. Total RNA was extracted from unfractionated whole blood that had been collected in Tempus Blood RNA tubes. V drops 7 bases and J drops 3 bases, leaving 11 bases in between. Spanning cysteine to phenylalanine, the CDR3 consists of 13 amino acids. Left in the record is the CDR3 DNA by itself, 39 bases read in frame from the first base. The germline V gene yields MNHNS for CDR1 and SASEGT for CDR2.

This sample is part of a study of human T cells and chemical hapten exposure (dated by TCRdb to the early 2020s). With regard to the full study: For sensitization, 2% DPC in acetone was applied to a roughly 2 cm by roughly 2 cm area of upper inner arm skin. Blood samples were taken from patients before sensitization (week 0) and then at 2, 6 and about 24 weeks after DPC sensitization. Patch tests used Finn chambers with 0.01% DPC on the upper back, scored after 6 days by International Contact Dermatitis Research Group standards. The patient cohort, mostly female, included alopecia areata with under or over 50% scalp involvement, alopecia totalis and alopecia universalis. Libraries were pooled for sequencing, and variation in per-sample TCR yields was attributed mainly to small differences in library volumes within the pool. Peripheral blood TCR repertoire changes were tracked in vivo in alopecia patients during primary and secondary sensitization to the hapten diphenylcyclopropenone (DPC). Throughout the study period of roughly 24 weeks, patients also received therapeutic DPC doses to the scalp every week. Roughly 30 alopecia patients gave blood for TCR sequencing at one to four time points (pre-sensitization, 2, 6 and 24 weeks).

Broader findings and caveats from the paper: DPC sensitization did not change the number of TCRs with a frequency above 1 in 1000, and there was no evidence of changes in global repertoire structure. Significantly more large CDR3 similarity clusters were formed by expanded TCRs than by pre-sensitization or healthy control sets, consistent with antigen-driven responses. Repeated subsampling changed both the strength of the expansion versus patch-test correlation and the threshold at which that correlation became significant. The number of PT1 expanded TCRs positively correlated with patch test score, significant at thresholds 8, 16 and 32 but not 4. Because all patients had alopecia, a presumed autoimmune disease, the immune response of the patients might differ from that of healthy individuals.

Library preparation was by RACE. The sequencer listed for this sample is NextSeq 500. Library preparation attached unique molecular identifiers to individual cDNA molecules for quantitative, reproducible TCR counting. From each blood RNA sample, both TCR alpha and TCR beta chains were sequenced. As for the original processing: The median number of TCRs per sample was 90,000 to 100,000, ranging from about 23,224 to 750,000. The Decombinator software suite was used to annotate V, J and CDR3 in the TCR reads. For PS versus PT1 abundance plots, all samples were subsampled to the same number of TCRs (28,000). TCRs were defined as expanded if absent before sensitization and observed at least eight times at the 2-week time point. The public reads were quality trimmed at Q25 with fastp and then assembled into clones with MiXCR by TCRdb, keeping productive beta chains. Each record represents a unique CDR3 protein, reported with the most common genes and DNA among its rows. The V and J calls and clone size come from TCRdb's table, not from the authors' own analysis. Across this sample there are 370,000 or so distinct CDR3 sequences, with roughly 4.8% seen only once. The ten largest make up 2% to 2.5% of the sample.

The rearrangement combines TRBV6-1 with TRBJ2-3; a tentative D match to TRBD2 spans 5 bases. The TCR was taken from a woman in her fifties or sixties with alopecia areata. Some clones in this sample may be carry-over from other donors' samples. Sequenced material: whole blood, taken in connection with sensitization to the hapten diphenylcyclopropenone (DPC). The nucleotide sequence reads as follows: TGTGCCAGCACCTCCCGGACTACAGATACGCAGTATTTT. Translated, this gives CASTSRTTDTQYF.